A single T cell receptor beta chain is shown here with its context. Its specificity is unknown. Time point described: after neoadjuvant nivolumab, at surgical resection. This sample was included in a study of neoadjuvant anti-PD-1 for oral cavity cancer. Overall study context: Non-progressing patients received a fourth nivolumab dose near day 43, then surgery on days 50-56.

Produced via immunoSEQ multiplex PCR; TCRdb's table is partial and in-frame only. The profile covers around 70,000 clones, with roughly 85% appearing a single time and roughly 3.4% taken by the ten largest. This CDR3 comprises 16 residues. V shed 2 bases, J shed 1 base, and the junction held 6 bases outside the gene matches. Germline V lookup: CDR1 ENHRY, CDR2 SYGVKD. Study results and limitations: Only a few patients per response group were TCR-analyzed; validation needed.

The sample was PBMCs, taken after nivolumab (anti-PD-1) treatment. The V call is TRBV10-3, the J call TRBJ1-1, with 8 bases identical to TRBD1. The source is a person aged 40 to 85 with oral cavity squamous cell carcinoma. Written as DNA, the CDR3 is TGTGCCATCAGTGAGGGGACCGGACAGGGGAACACTGAAGCTTTCTTT. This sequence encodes CAISEGTGQGNTEAFF.